Sequencing of this T cell receptor beta chain was carried out in a study of beta chain features in type 1 diabetes. What was sequenced were expressed TCRB transcripts, since all of the isolated RNA had been reverse transcribed. Using immunoSEQ multiplex PCR, the repertoire was profiled, and TCRdb retains in-frame clones only, with some absent. This table holds roughly 140,000 clones, around 10% found once. Findings of the study overall: People with Type 1 diabetes carried modestly yet significantly shorter TCRB CDR3s in all four CD4+ subsets.

The table lists this clone with a few counts. Antigen specificity is unknown. This CDR3 is built from 14 residues. Germline values: CDR1 LGHNA, CDR2 YSLEER. Trimming removed 1 base from V and 5 bases from J, with 11 bases in between. This chain links TRBV4-3 with TRBJ1-1; tentative D call: TRBD1 (5 bases). Sequenced: central memory CD4+ T cells from blood. The sequence came from a man younger than 40 with type 1 diabetes. In DNA, the CDR3 is TGCGCCAGCAGCCAAGGGCCCGGGGGTACTGAAGCTTTCTTT. This encodes CASSQGPGGTEAFF.